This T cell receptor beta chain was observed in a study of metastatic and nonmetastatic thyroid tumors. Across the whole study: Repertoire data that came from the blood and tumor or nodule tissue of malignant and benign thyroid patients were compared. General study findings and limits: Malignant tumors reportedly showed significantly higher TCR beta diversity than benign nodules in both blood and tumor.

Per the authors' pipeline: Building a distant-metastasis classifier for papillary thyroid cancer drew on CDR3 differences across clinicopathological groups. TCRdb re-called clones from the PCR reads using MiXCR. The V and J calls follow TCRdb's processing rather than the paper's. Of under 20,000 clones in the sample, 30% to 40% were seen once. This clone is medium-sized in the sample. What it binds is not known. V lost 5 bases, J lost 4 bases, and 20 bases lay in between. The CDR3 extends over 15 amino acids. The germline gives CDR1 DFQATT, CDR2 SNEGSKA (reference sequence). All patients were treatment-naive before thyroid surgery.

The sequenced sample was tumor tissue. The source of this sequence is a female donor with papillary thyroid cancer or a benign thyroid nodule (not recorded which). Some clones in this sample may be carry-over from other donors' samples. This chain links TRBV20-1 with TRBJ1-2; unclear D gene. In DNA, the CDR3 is TGCAGTGCTCGCCAGCGATCTTGGTGGGGCTATGGCTACACCTTC. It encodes CSARQRSWWGYGYTF.